The 13 T cell receptor beta chains in this list originate from one sample, sequenced in a study of PD-1 blockade in classical Hodgkin lymphoma. Time point denoted: cycle 4 day 1 (C4D1), after 5 to 7 weeks of nivolumab. With no exception, relapse followed autologous stem cell transplantation in all patients, and brentuximab vedotin exposure varied. CD4+ T cells were purified from thawed PBMCs by negative selection. The repertoire was sequenced with immunoSEQ multiplex PCR; TCRdb's copy has only in-frame clones and lacks some. The sample lists tens of thousands of clones, about 88% occurring once. Sequencing used CD4+ T cells from blood, obtained before the fourth cycle of nivolumab. These receptor sequences come from a human donor with classical Hodgkin lymphoma.

V and J are TRBV19 and TRBJ2-3; D could derive from TRBD1 or TRBD2 (6 bases each). The CDR3 is 12 residues long. Germline CDR1 is LNHDA and CDR2 is SQIVND (reference sequence). V was pared by 7 bases and J by 6 bases, with 11 bases between. CDR3 nucleotides: TGTGCCAGTACCACAGGGAGGGATACGCAGTATTTT. Translated, it gives CASTTGRDTQYF.

The rearrangement joins TRBV11-2 to TRBJ1-5, with D possibly TRBD1 on 6 matching bases. This CDR3 has 14 residues. Germline values: CDR1 SGHAT, CDR2 FQNNGV. Trimming stripped 4 bases from V and 0 bases from J, with 7 bases between. CDR3 region: CASSSQGSNQPQHF. The CDR3 DNA sequence: TGTGCCAGCAGCTCACAGGGTAGCAATCAGCCCCAGCATTTT.

The V call is TRBV28, the J call TRBJ2-7; TRBD1 is a possible D gene (6 bases). This CDR3 is 14 amino acids long. The germline CDR1 and CDR2 sequences are MDHEN and SYDVKM. Deletions cut 2 bases from V and 2 bases from J, with 10 bases between. CDR3 region: CASSLPGQTYEQYF. CDR3 DNA sequence: TGTGCCAGCAGTTTACCAGGACAGACCTACGAGCAGTACTTC.

This clone occurred once. The V gene is TRBV2, the J gene TRBJ2-1; TRBD2 matches at 7 bases. Germline V gives CDR1 SNHLY, CDR2 FYNNEI. This CDR3 is built from 13 residues. J was trimmed by 12 bases and V by 4 bases; bases with no gene match: 9. DNA of the CDR3: TGTGCCAGCAGTGGGGGTTCTAGCGGTGGGCAGTTCTTC. Its protein is CASSGGSSGGQFF.

The gene calls are TRBV11-2 and TRBJ1-1; maybe TRBD1 (5 bases). CDR3 length: 14 residues. The V gene's germline CDR1 is SGHAT and CDR2 FQNNGV. V was shortened by 0 bases and J by 2 bases, with 7 bases between the two germline ends. The CDR3 nucleotides are TGTGCCAGCAGCTTAGACAGGGTAAACACTGAAGCTTTCTTT. This encodes CASSLDRVNTEAFF.

The genes are TRBV28 and TRBJ2-3; TRBD2 agrees at 8 bases. The junction had 10 bases not matched to a gene; V was cut back by 1 base and J by 4 bases. CDR1 is MDHEN, CDR2 SYDVKM, per germline. This CDR3 is built from 17 residues. Written as DNA, the CDR3 is TGTGCCAGCAGTTTATTGGCGGGGGGCCACCGGGCAGATACGCAGTATTTT. Translating gives CASSLLAGGHRADTQYF.

The chain carries TRBV28 and TRBJ1-6; possible D gene TRBD1, 6 bases. Germline CDR1 MDHEN, CDR2 SYDVKM. V dropped 4 bases and J dropped 10 bases, with 17 bases sitting between them. The CDR3 spans 15 residues. The CDR3 protein is CASSSHRGQASPLHF. The CDR3 bases are TGTGCCAGCAGTTCGCACCGGGGACAAGCCTCACCCCTCCACTTT.

This chain links TRBV18 with TRBJ2-5; 7 bases are shared with TRBD1. Per germline, CDR1 KGHSH and CDR2 LQKENI. There are 15 residues in the CDR3. The V gene end was trimmed by 3 bases and the J gene end by 2 bases; junction bases not matched to a gene: 6. The CDR3 bases are TGTGCCAGCTCACCTAGGACAGGAGTTCAAGAGACCCAGTACTTC. Translated: CASSPRTGVQETQYF.

V usage is TRBV2 and J usage is TRBJ1-1, with D possibly matching TRBD1 (5 bases). CDR3 size: 14 residues. The V gene's germline CDR1 is SNHLY and CDR2 FYNNEI. V dropped 5 bases and J dropped 4 bases, with 14 bases sitting between them. CDR3 loop: CASSRGRGGTEAFF. CDR3 nucleotides: TGTGCCAGCAGTAGGGGTCGAGGCGGCACTGAAGCTTTCTTT.

The chain is built from TRBV4-2 and TRBJ2-7; 8 bases match TRBD2. The CDR3 sequence is 14 residues long. V gave up 3 bases and J gave up 5 bases; unmatched junction bases: 6. CDR1 and CDR2 from the germline V gene are LGHNA and YNFKEQ. CDR3 loop: CASSHGTSPHEQYF. CDR3 in DNA: TGTGCCAGCAGCCACGGGACTAGTCCCCACGAGCAGTACTTC.

The chain has TRBV10-3 and TRBJ2-3; 10 positions agree with TRBD2. J was trimmed by 5 bases and V by 6 bases; bases with no gene match: 8. This CDR3 spans 15 amino acids. CDR1 is ENHRY and CDR2 is SYGVKD in the germline V gene. In nucleotides, the CDR3 is TGTGCCATCAGATATAGCGGGGGGAGTTTAGATACGCAGTATTTT. Its translation: CAIRYSGGSLDTQYF.

V is TRBV10-3 and J is TRBJ2-7, with 10 nucleotides matching TRBD2. This CDR3 region has 15 residues. Germline V gives CDR1 ENHRY, CDR2 SYGVKD. The junction had 3 bases not matched to a gene; V was cut back by 3 bases and J by 1 base. This CDR3 reads CAISDLAGGSYEQYF. The CDR3, as DNA: TGTGCCATCAGTGATTTAGCGGGAGGTTCCTACGAGCAGTACTTC.

The rearrangement joins TRBV10-3 to TRBJ1-4, with D perhaps TRBD1 (5 bases). The CDR3 contains 14 residues. V was cut by 0 bases and J by 7 bases, with 9 bases left in between. Germline V gene sequence: CDR1 ENHRY, CDR2 SYGVKD. The CDR3 reads CAISESIGGEKLFF. As DNA, the CDR3 is TGTGCCATCAGTGAGTCGATTGGGGGTGAAAAACTGTTTTTT.